This section outlines one T cell receptor beta chain sequence together with its context. The sample originates from a study of shared clonotypes between healthy human individuals. CDR3 length equals 15 residues. V lost 4 bases, J lost 7 bases, and 5 bases stayed unmatched. Germline CDR1 MRHNA, CDR2 SNTAGT. Sequenced by immunoSEQ multiplex PCR; TCRdb stores in-frame clones only, minus some. This sample has over a million clones, with under 80% found just once. Sequenced: memory CD4+ T cells sorted from blood. Subset meaning: CD45RA-negative fraction. The V gene is TRBV6-4, the J gene TRBJ2-7, with 15 bases lining up with TRBD2. The receptor was derived from a man between 18 and 29 years old in good health. The CDR3 spells CASSVRTSGRGEQYF. CDR3 nucleotides: TGTGCCAGCAGTGTGAGGACTAGCGGGAGGGGGGAGCAGTACTTC.